This passage covers 7 T cell receptor beta chains from one sample sequenced in a study of OX40 agonist ivuxolimab in advanced cancers. Assay used: immunoSEQ multiplex PCR; TCRdb lists only in-frame clones, some missing. The sample yields approximately 35,000 clones, approximately 76% seen once. Sequencing used CD4+ or CD8+ T cells sorted from blood, obtained in a trial of the OX40 agonist ivuxolimab. The receptors shown here come from an adult with an advanced solid tumor such as melanoma, head and neck, liver or kidney cancer.

The V and J genes are TRBV4-2 and TRBJ1-2, with D perhaps matching TRBD1 (6 bases). The germline CDR1 and CDR2 sequences are LGHNA and YNFKEQ. V lost 4 bases, J lost 3 bases, and 12 bases lay in between. The CDR3 sequence is 14 residues long. This CDR3 reads CASSPRTVHYGYTF. The CDR3 DNA reads as TGTGCCAGCAGCCCCCGGACAGTGCACTATGGCTACACCTTC.

This sequence joins TRBV6-1 and TRBJ2-3; D unresolved. V lost 0 bases, J lost 6 bases, and 7 bases lay in between. Germline lookup yields CDR1 MNHNS and CDR2 SASEGT. This CDR3 has 13 residues. The CDR3 sequence: CASSEAPGDTQYF. DNA of the CDR3: TGTGCCAGCAGTGAAGCCCCCGGCGATACGCAGTATTTT.

V usage is TRBV11-2 and J usage is TRBJ1-4; 7 nucleotides align to TRBD1. The J segment lost 0 bases and the V segment lost 5 bases, leaving 3 bases of the junction unmatched. The CDR3 is made up of 15 amino acids. Germline assignment: CDR1 SGHAT and CDR2 FQNNGV. The CDR3 reads CASSPGTATNEKLFF. The CDR3 DNA follows: TGTGCCAGCAGCCCCGGGACAGCAACTAATGAAAAACTGTTTTTT. Full variable domain (rest looked up from reference TRBV11-2 and TRBJ1-4): EAGVAQSPRYKIIEKRQSVAFWCNPISGHATLYWYQQILGQGPKLLIQFQNNGVVDDSQLPKDRFSAERLKGVDSTLKIQPAKLEDSAVYLCASSPGTATNEKLFFGSGTQLSVL.

The chain has TRBV30 and TRBJ2-7; D gene uncertain. V lost 0 bases to trimming and J lost 3 bases, with 3 bases between them. Per the germline V gene, CDR1 is GTSNPN and CDR2 is SVGIG (reference sequence). This CDR3 region has 11 residues. CDR3 sequence: CAWSVLYEQYF. Here the CDR3 DNA reads TGTGCCTGGAGTGTACTCTACGAGCAGTACTTC. The complete variable domain, with remaining parts taken from reference TRBV30 and TRBJ2-7, reads SQTIHQWPATLVQPVGSPLSLECTVEGTSNPNLYWYRQAAGRGLQLLFYSVGIGQISSEVPQNLSASRPQDRQFILSSKKLLLSDSGFYLCAWSVLYEQYFGPGTRLTVT.

The V and J genes are TRBV21-1 and TRBJ1-3; TRBD1, the D gene given by the table, was not confirmed from the DNA. TRBV21-1 constitutes a pseudogene. CDR3 length: 16 amino acids. The CDR3 sequence: CASTSGQGRRGNTIYF. DNA for the CDR3: TGTGCCAGCACCTCCGGACAGGGAAGACGTGGAAACACCATATATTTT.

V gene TRBV6-1 combines with J gene TRBJ1-1, with D perhaps TRBD1 (5 bases). V was cut by 3 bases and J by 11 bases, with 16 bases left in between. The germline V gene has CDR1 MNHNS and CDR2 SASEGT. This CDR3 region has 13 residues. The CDR3: CASSDRDRGKAFF. In DNA, the CDR3 is TGTGCCAGCAGTGACCGGGACCGGGGCAAGGCTTTCTTT.

This clone appeared a single time. The chain couples TRBV9 to TRBJ1-5; D is unclear. Germline V CDR1 and CDR2: SGDLS, YYNGEE. The CDR3 extends over 14 amino acids. V dropped 0 bases and J dropped 2 bases, with 6 bases sitting between them. The CDR3 nucleotides read TGTGCCAGCAGCGTAGGGGCAGGCAATCAGCCCCAGCATTTT. It encodes CASSVGAGNQPQHF.